The entry below describes one T cell receptor (beta chain). These data come from a study of blood T cell repertoires in COVID-19. Trimming stripped 5 bases from V and 4 bases from J, with 14 bases between. The CDR3 length is 13 residues. CDR1 GTSNPN and CDR2 SVGIG come from the germline V gene (reference sequence). Method: immunoSEQ multiplex PCR; TCRdb's copy keeps in-frame clones and lacks some. The data show over 120,000 clones, 60% to 80% seen once. The chain uses TRBV30 and TRBJ2-5; D is unclear. The origin of this receptor is a woman in her fifties or sixties with active or convalescent COVID-19. Material for sequencing was peripheral blood. The CDR3 DNA sequence: TGTGCCTGGGGCCCCTATCTAGGAGAGACCCAGTACTTC. Translating gives CAWGPYLGETQYF.